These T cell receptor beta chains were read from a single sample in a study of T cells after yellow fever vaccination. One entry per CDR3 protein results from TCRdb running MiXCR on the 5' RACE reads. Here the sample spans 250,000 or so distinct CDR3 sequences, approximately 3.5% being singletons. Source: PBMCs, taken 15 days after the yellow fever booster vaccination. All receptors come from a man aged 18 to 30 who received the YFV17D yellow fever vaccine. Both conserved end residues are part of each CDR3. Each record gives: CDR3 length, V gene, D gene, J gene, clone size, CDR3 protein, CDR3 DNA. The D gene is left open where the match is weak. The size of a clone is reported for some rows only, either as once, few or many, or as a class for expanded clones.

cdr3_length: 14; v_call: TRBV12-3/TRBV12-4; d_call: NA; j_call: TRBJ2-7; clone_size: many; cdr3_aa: CASSLVGPAYEQYF; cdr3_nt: TGTGCCAGCAGTTTAGTCGGGCCCGCCTACGAGCAGTACTTC
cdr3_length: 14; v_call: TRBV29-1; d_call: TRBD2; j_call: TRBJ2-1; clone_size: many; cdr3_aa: CSVELAGAGDEQFF; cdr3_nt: TGCAGCGTTGAACTAGCGGGGGCCGGGGATGAGCAGTTCTTC
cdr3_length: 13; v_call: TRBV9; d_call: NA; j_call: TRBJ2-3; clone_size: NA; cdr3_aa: CASSPQSTGTQYF; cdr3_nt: TGTGCCAGCAGCCCACAAAGCACAGGTACGCAGTATTTT
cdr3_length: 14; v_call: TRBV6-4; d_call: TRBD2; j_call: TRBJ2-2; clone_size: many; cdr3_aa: CASSESGDTGELFF; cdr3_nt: TGTGCCAGCAGTGAAAGCGGGGACACCGGGGAGCTGTTTTTT
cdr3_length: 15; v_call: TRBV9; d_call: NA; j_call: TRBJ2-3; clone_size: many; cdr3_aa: CASSPGGPNTDTQYF; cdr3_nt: TGTGCCAGCAGCCCTGGCGGGCCCAACACAGATACGCAGTATTTT
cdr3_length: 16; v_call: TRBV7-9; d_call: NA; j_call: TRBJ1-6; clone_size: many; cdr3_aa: CASSLVGGRGSSPLHF; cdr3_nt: TGTGCCAGCAGCTTAGTAGGGGGACGGGGAAGTTCACCCCTCCACTTT
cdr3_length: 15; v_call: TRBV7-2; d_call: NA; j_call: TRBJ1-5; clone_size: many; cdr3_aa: CASSLALWENQPQHF; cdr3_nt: TGTGCCAGCAGCTTAGCCCTGTGGGAGAATCAGCCCCAGCATTTT
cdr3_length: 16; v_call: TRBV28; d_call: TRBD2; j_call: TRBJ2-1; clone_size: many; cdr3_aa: CASTPTGGGGIDEQFF; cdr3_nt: TGTGCCAGCACTCCCACCGGGGGGGGTGGTATCGATGAGCAGTTCTTC
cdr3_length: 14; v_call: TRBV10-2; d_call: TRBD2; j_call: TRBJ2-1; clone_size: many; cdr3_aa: CASSVSGGASEQFF; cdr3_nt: TGCGCCAGCAGTGTAAGCGGGGGGGCTAGTGAGCAGTTCTTC
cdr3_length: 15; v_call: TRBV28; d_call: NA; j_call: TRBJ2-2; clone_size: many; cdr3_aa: CASSIKTETTGELFF; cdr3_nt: TGTGCCAGCAGTATTAAGACAGAGACCACCGGGGAGCTGTTTTTT
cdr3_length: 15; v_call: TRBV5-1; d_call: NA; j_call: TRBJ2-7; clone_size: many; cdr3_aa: CASSFLPGLPYEQYF; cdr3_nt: TGCGCCAGCAGCTTTCTACCGGGGCTTCCCTACGAGCAGTACTTC
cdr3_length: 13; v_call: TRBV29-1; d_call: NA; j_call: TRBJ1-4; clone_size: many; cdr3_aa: CSVSVRVGEKLFF; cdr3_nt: TGCAGCGTCTCCGTTAGGGTTGGGGAAAAACTGTTTTTT
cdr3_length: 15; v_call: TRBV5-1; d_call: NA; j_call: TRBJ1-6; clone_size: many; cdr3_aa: CASSLDRTVNSPLHF; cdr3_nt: TGCGCCAGCAGCTTGGATCGGACAGTTAATTCACCCCTCCACTTT
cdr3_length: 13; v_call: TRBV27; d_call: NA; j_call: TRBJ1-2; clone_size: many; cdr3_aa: CASSIGGTRGYTF; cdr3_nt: TGTGCCAGCAGTATAGGCGGGACACGGGGCTACACCTTC
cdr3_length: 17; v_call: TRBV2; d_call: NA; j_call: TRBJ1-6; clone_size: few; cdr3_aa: CASSDFLTEVGYSPLHF; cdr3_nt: TGTGCCAGCAGTGACTTTTTGACGGAGGTGGGTTATTCACCCCTCCACTTT
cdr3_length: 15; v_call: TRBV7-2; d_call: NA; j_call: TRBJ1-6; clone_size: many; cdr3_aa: CASSSRTVDNSPLHF; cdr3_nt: TGTGCCAGCAGCTCCAGGACAGTAGATAATTCACCCCTCCACTTT
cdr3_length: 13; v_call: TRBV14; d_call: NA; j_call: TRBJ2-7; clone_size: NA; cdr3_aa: CASSQEWADEQYF; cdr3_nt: TGTGCCAGCAGCCAAGAGTGGGCCGACGAGCAGTACTTC
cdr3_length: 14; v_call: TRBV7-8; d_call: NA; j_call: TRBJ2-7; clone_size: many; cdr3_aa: CASSLGAETYEQYF; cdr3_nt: TGTGCCAGCAGCCTAGGGGCGGAAACCTACGAGCAGTACTTC